A selection of T cell receptor beta chains follows, all from one sample in a study of sequential checkpoint blockade in melanoma. Clones were sequenced by immunoSEQ multiplex PCR, and TCRdb holds only the in-frame ones, with some missing. The sample includes fewer than 20,000 clones, about 67% seen only once; the top ten take 20% to 25%. The source was CD8+ T cells sorted from blood (inferred from file names), collected from a patient given nivolumab and ipilimumab in sequence. Receptor source: a human donor with melanoma. CDR3s include the opening cysteine and the closing phenylalanine or tryptophan. D genes are given only for firm matches. Where a row states a size, it is once, few, many or the class of an expanded clone; other rows omit it.

clone_size,j_call,v_call,d_call,cdr3_nt,cdr3_aa
NA,TRBJ2-4,TRBV5-1,NA,TGCGCCAGCAGAACCGGGGACTCTCAGTACTTC,CASRTGDSQYF
NA,TRBJ1-2,TRBV27,NA,TGTGCCAGCAGTTTATCGATATCGGGTAATGGCTACACCTTC,CASSLSISGNGYTF
NA,TRBJ2-3,TRBV9,NA,TGTGCCAGCAGCGTAGGGGGCGGGGGCACAGATACGCAGTATTTT,CASSVGGGGTDTQYF
NA,TRBJ1-2,TRBV5-4,TRBD1,TGTGCCAGCAGCACAGACAGGGGGTTAGACTATGGCTACACCTTC,CASSTDRGLDYGYTF
few,TRBJ1-6,TRBV9,NA,TGTGCCAGCAGCACACATCAGGGGATCTATAATTCACCCCTCCACTTT,CASSTHQGIYNSPLHF
medium-sized,TRBJ1-5,TRBV4-1,NA,TGCGCCAGCAGGTCGACGGGGGGTGGAAATCAGCCCCAGCATTTT,CASRSTGGGNQPQHF
few,TRBJ1-2,TRBV4-2,NA,TGTGCCAGCAGCTCCGATTTAATACAGGGTGGGAGCTACACCTTC,CASSSDLIQGGSYTF
NA,TRBJ1-5,TRBV19,TRBD1,TGTGCCAGTAGCCCGGTAGGGACAGGCACCGAGCCCCAGCATTTT,CASSPVGTGTEPQHF
few,TRBJ1-1,TRBV2,NA,TGTGCCAGCAGGGAGCTTATGAACACTGAAGCTTTCTTT,CASRELMNTEAFF
NA,TRBJ1-1,TRBV27,NA,TGTGCCAGCAAGGCAGCGATGAACACTGAAGCTTTCTTT,CASKAAMNTEAFF
NA,TRBJ1-1,TRBV10-3,NA,TGTGCCATCAGCGCGAAGGGCGCGGGTGAAGCTTTCTTT,CAISAKGAGEAFF
NA,TRBJ2-7,TRBV6-1,NA,TGTGCCAGCAGTGTTCGCGGCGCCTACGAGCAGTACTTC,CASSVRGAYEQYF
NA,TRBJ2-1,TRBV27,NA,TGTGCCAGCAAATGGGGGGTCTCCTACAATGAGCAGTTCTTC,CASKWGVSYNEQFF
NA,TRBJ1-1,TRBV27,NA,TGTGCCACCAGAAAAGGACATCTGAACACTGAAGCTTTCTTT,CATRKGHLNTEAFF
NA,TRBJ2-7,TRBV5-4,NA,TGTGCCAGCAGCCAAGAACAGGGCTACGAGCAGTACTTC,CASSQEQGYEQYF
NA,TRBJ2-3,TRBV7-8,NA,TGTGCCAGCACCGAAGCGTGGGGCAGCACAGATACGCAGTATTTT,CASTEAWGSTDTQYF
few,TRBJ2-7,TRBV9,NA,TGTGCCAGCAGCCGGGGGTCGAACTACGAGCAGTACTTC,CASSRGSNYEQYF
once,TRBJ2-1,TRBV28,NA,TGTGCCAGCAGTTTATGGGGCCCAGGAAATGAGCAGTTCTTC,CASSLWGPGNEQFF
NA,TRBJ2-1,TRBV7-9,TRBD1,TGTGCCAGCAGCTTTCTACAGGGGGAGGATGAGCAGTTCTTC,CASSFLQGEDEQFF
few,TRBJ2-7,TRBV6-1,NA,TGTGCCAGCAGTGATCCGCGTGACTGGACCTACGAGCAGTACTTC,CASSDPRDWTYEQYF
NA,TRBJ2-7,TRBV7-8,NA,TGTGCCAGCAGCTTAGGCACAGAGTCCTACGAGCAGTACTTC,CASSLGTESYEQYF
NA,TRBJ2-6,TRBV9,TRBD1,TGTGCCAGCAGCGTAGTGCAGGGACAGGGGGGATCTGGGGCCAACGTCCTGACTTTC,CASSVVQGQGGSGANVLTF
once,TRBJ2-2,TRBV27,NA,TGTGCCAGCAGTTTCGACGGGGGTTCGAACACCGGGGAGCTGTTTTTT,CASSFDGGSNTGELFF
NA,TRBJ2-1,TRBV11-2,NA,TGTGCCAGCAGCGTAGCCGGTAGCGCGGCCGGTGAGCAGTTCTTC,CASSVAGSAAGEQFF
few,TRBJ2-5,TRBV28,TRBD2,TGTGCCAGCAGTTTACGGGAGGATGGGGGAGAGACCCAGTACTTC,CASSLREDGGETQYF
NA,TRBJ2-1,TRBV6-5,NA,TGTGCCAGCAGTTACAGTCCAGGGATACTCAATGAGCAGTTCTTC,CASSYSPGILNEQFF
few,TRBJ1-2,TRBV7-9,NA,TGTGCCAGCAGCCCCCCGGGAGGCTATGGCTACACCTTC,CASSPPGGYGYTF
few,TRBJ1-2,TRBV30,NA,TGTGCCTGGAGTGTAACCCTGGGGGGGGGACGCGCCCGATATGGCTACACCTTC,CAWSVTLGGGRARYGYTF
NA,TRBJ1-1,TRBV5-6,NA,TGTGCCAGCAGCCCAGTTGGGGGGGACGGTACTGAAGCTTTCTTT,CASSPVGGDGTEAFF
once,TRBJ2-3,TRBV28,NA,TGTGCCAGCAGTTTAGCTGACACAACTAGCACAGATACGCAGTATTTT,CASSLADTTSTDTQYF
NA,TRBJ1-6,TRBV7-2,NA,TGCGCCAGCAGCCAAGACGGCGTCGGGAATTCACCCCTCCACTTT,CASSQDGVGNSPLHF
NA,TRBJ1-5,TRBV4-2,NA,TGTGCCAGCAGCTTGGGAGGACAGCCCCAGCATTTT,CASSLGGQPQHF
NA,TRBJ1-1,TRBV29-1,NA,TGCAGCGTTTTCCGCGGGATGAACACTGAAGCTTTCTTT,CSVFRGMNTEAFF
NA,TRBJ1-2,TRBV15,TRBD1,TGTGCCACCAGCAGAGATGGGCAGGGGGCTTTTTACTATGGCTACACCTTC,CATSRDGQGAFYYGYTF
NA,TRBJ1-5,TRBV27,NA,TGTGCCAGCAGTTTATCGTTGCGTCAGCCCCAGCATTTT,CASSLSLRQPQHF
NA,TRBJ2-7,TRBV19,TRBD1,TGTGCCACTTCCCCGGCAGGGGGCGCCTCCTACGAGCAGTACTTC,CATSPAGGASYEQYF
NA,TRBJ2-7,TRBV4-1,TRBD1,TGTGCCAGCAGCCCGAGGGCTCAGGGGGCGGCCGAGCAGTACTTC,CASSPRAQGAAEQYF
few,TRBJ2-7,TRBV27,NA,TGTGCCAGCAGTTTGGAGACGGCCCAGATCTACGAGCAGTACTTC,CASSLETAQIYEQYF
NA,TRBJ1-2,TRBV7-9,TRBD1,TGTGCCAGCAGAGAGACAGGGGACTATGGCTACACCTTC,CASRETGDYGYTF
NA,TRBJ1-2,TRBV9,TRBD1,TGTGCCAGCAGCGTCACCGGGACAGGGGGCCGTGGCTACACCTTC,CASSVTGTGGRGYTF
NA,TRBJ1-3,TRBV5-6,TRBD1,TGTGCCAGCAGCTTAAGGGGGCCTGGAAACACCATATATTTT,CASSLRGPGNTIYF
few,TRBJ2-7,TRBV29-1,NA,TGCAGCGTTGAAGAAATTGGCGGGTCGTCCTACGAGCAGTACTTC,CSVEEIGGSSYEQYF
NA,TRBJ2-7,TRBV11-2,NA,TGTGCCAGCAGACCCGGGACAAGGGACGAGCAGTACTTC,CASRPGTRDEQYF
NA,TRBJ1-4,TRBV5-1,NA,TGCGCCAGCAGCTTGGAAGGGGTCCTTAATGAAAAACTGTTTTTT,CASSLEGVLNEKLFF
NA,TRBJ1-2,TRBV7-9,NA,TGTGCCAGCAGCTTAGGATGGAGCTATGGCTACACCTTC,CASSLGWSYGYTF
few,TRBJ2-7,TRBV6-5,NA,TGTGCCAGCAGCTGGGACACTACCTACGAGCAGTACTTC,CASSWDTTYEQYF
NA,TRBJ2-7,TRBV13,TRBD1,TGTGCCAGCAGCGTCGGGACAGGGTTCTACGAGCAGTACTTC,CASSVGTGFYEQYF
NA,TRBJ2-3,TRBV19,NA,TGTGCCAGTAGTATAGGGGCGTTCCTTAGCACAGATACGCAGTATTTT,CASSIGAFLSTDTQYF
NA,TRBJ2-3,TRBV4-3,TRBD1,TGCGCCAGCAGCCCCGGGACAGGGTATAGAGATACGCAGTATTTT,CASSPGTGYRDTQYF
NA,TRBJ2-2,TRBV5-6,NA,TGTGCCAGCAGCTTGTCACTGTCGGGGGAGCTGTTTTTT,CASSLSLSGELFF
NA,TRBJ2-5,TRBV7-9,NA,TGTGCCAGCAGCCCAAGCCAGGGGTACCAAGAGACCCAGTACTTC,CASSPSQGYQETQYF
NA,TRBJ1-2,TRBV7-8,NA,TGTGCCAGCAGCCCTCGGGGGGCAGGGTATGGCTACACCTTC,CASSPRGAGYGYTF
NA,TRBJ1-5,TRBV5-6,TRBD1,TGTGCCAGCAGCTGGACAGGTAGCAATCAGCCCCAGCATTTT,CASSWTGSNQPQHF